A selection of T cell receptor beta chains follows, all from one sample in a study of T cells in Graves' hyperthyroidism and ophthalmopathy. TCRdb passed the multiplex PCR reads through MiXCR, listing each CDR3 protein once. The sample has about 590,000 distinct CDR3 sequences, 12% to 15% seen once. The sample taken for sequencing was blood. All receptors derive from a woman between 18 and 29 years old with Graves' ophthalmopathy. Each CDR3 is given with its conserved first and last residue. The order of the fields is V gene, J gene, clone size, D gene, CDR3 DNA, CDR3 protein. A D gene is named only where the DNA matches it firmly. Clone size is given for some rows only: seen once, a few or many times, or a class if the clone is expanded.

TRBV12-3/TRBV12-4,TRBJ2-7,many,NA,TGTGCCAGCAGTTCTCCTGAGGACAGCTCACCCTACGAGCAGTACTTC,CASSSPEDSSPYEQYF
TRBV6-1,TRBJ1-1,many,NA,TGTGCCAGCATCAAGATGAACACTGAAGCTTTCTTT,CASIKMNTEAFF
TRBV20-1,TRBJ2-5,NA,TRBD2,TGCAGTGCTAGAGATAGGACGGGACTAGCGGGAGGGACCCTCCAAGAGACCCAGTACTTC,CSARDRTGLAGGTLQETQYF
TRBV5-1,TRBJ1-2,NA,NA,TGCGCCAGCAGCCCGGACAGTGCTGGCTACACCTTC,CASSPDSAGYTF
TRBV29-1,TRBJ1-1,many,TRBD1,TGCAGCGTGAGGGGGCAGGGGGCATCCACTGAAGCTTTCTTT,CSVRGQGASTEAFF
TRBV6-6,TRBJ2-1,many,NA,TGTGCCAGCAGTTACGGCAGGGGGGGCTACAATGAGCAGTTCTTC,CASSYGRGGYNEQFF
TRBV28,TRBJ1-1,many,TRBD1,TGTGCCAGCAGTTCAGGACAGGGAGTGGGACTGAACACTGAAGCTTTCTTT,CASSSGQGVGLNTEAFF
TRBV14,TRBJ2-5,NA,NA,TGTGCCAGCAGCCAAGTAATGAGGGAGACCCAGTACTTC,CASSQVMRETQYF
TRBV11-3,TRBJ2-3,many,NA,TGTGCCAGCAGCTTAGGCCCCCGCACAGATACGCAGTATTTT,CASSLGPRTDTQYF
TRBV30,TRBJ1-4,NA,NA,TGTGCCTGGAGCCGACAGGCCCAAAGGGAAAAACTGTTTTTT,CAWSRQAQREKLFF
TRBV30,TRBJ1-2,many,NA,TGTGCCTGGAGTGGTGTGGGATCCGTCTATGGCTACACCTTC,CAWSGVGSVYGYTF